This T cell receptor beta chain derives from a study of T cell responses to AZD1222 COVID-19 vaccine. In the study overall: Recipients boosted at about 4 weeks or about 12 weeks are pooled. Findings of the study overall: Researchers took repertoire samples only after the peak T cell response had come. Among those given AZD1222, only 6 or 7 were seropositive at baseline.

The trim removed 11 bases at V and 4 bases at J, leaving 7 bases unmatched. The CDR3 loop spans 12 amino acids. Per the germline V gene, CDR1 is MNHEY and CDR2 is SVGAGI. The assay was immunoSEQ multiplex PCR, and TCRdb's table has in-frame clones only and misses some. The sample lists over 130,000 clones, approximately 86% occurring once. Details on this clone: Its antigen is still unknown.

The chain uses TRBV6-5 and TRBJ1-1; 7 bases map to TRBD1. Specimen: peripheral blood, collected on day 0 of AZD1222 vaccination. This receptor was identified in an adult in good health. CDR3 coding DNA: TGTGCCGCCAGGGGGGTCGGCACTGAAGCTTTCTTT. Amino acid sequence: CAARGVGTEAFF.